This is a list of T cell receptor beta chains from one sample in a study of OX40 agonist ivuxolimab in advanced cancers. Clones were sequenced by immunoSEQ multiplex PCR, and TCRdb holds only the in-frame ones, with some missing. The table records about 36,000 clones, more than 60% of them present only once. Specimen: CD4+ or CD8+ T cells sorted from blood, collected in a trial of the OX40 agonist ivuxolimab. Source of these receptors: an adult with an advanced solid tumor such as melanoma, head and neck, liver or kidney cancer. Both conserved end residues are part of each CDR3. Each record gives: J gene, clone size, D gene, V gene, CDR3 DNA, CDR3 protein. D genes are given only for firm matches. Size is omitted from some rows. Given values are once, few, many or a class for expanded clones.

j_gene: TRBJ1-5
abundance: NA
d_gene: TRBD1
v_gene: TRBV28
CDR3nt: TGTGCCAGCAGGCCACAGGGGGTCAATCAGCCCCAGCATTTT
CDR3aa: CASRPQGVNQPQHF

j_gene: TRBJ1-2
abundance: NA
d_gene: TRBD1
v_gene: TRBV10-1
CDR3nt: TGCGCCAGCAGTAGACAGGGGAGCTATGGCTACACCTTC
CDR3aa: CASSRQGSYGYTF

j_gene: TRBJ1-1
abundance: NA
d_gene: NA
v_gene: TRBV7-8
CDR3nt: TGTGCCAGCAGCCCCGATCCCGGGCGAGCTTTCTTT
CDR3aa: CASSPDPGRAFF

j_gene: TRBJ1-2
abundance: NA
d_gene: NA
v_gene: TRBV6-6
CDR3nt: TGTGCCAGCACCCCCAAGACGGTTTATGGCTACACCTTC
CDR3aa: CASTPKTVYGYTF

j_gene: TRBJ1-4
abundance: NA
d_gene: NA
v_gene: TRBV27
CDR3nt: TGTGCCAGCAGTTTAAATGAAAAACTGTTTTTT
CDR3aa: CASSLNEKLFF

j_gene: TRBJ2-1
abundance: NA
d_gene: TRBD2
v_gene: TRBV4-1
CDR3nt: TGCGCCAGCAGCCAAGATCAGGGACTAGCGGGGTCTGGAGAGCAGTTCTTC
CDR3aa: CASSQDQGLAGSGEQFF

j_gene: TRBJ1-3
abundance: few
d_gene: NA
v_gene: TRBV15
CDR3nt: TGTGCCACCAGCAGAGATTGGGACACCATATATTTT
CDR3aa: CATSRDWDTIYF

j_gene: TRBJ1-5
abundance: NA
d_gene: TRBD1
v_gene: TRBV7-9
CDR3nt: TGTGCCAGCAGCTCCCGGACAGGGAGCAATCAGCCCCAGCATTTT
CDR3aa: CASSSRTGSNQPQHF

j_gene: TRBJ1-1
abundance: NA
d_gene: TRBD1
v_gene: TRBV5-6
CDR3nt: TGTGCCAGCAGCTGGGGGACAGGGGCAAACACTGAAGCTTTCTTT
CDR3aa: CASSWGTGANTEAFF

j_gene: TRBJ2-1
abundance: once
d_gene: TRBD1
v_gene: TRBV6-1
CDR3nt: TGTGCCACCCGCCTGCAACAGGGGAATGAGCAGTTCTTC
CDR3aa: CATRLQQGNEQFF

j_gene: TRBJ2-6
abundance: NA
d_gene: NA
v_gene: TRBV9
CDR3nt: TGTGCCAGCAGCGAGTCGGAAGTCTGGGCCAACGTCCTGACTTTC
CDR3aa: CASSESEVWANVLTF

j_gene: TRBJ1-1
abundance: NA
d_gene: NA
v_gene: TRBV5-5
CDR3nt: TGTGCCAGCAGCTTACAAGGCTTCACTGAAGCTTTCTTT
CDR3aa: CASSLQGFTEAFF

j_gene: TRBJ2-7
abundance: NA
d_gene: NA
v_gene: TRBV7-9
CDR3nt: TGTGCCAGCAGCTTAAGGGCCGAGCAGTACTTC
CDR3aa: CASSLRAEQYF

j_gene: TRBJ1-6
abundance: NA
d_gene: TRBD1
v_gene: TRBV4-1
CDR3nt: TGCGCCAGCAGCCAAGACGGGACAGCAAATTCACCCCTCCACTTT
CDR3aa: CASSQDGTANSPLHF

j_gene: TRBJ1-2
abundance: few
d_gene: NA
v_gene: TRBV11-2
CDR3nt: TGTGCCAGCAGCTTAGCACCTCTCACCGTCTATGGCTACACCTTC
CDR3aa: CASSLAPLTVYGYTF

j_gene: TRBJ2-3
abundance: NA
d_gene: TRBD1
v_gene: TRBV30
CDR3nt: TGTGCCTGGTGGGGACAGGGGCATCATACGCAGTATTTT
CDR3aa: CAWWGQGHHTQYF

j_gene: TRBJ2-5
abundance: NA
d_gene: NA
v_gene: TRBV2
CDR3nt: TGTGCCAGCATGTCCTTAGAGGAGACCCAGTACTTC
CDR3aa: CASMSLEETQYF

j_gene: TRBJ1-2
abundance: few
d_gene: NA
v_gene: TRBV30
CDR3nt: TGTGCCTGGAGTAACGCGGGGCGGGTTGACTATGGCTACACCTTC
CDR3aa: CAWSNAGRVDYGYTF

j_gene: TRBJ1-5
abundance: NA
d_gene: NA
v_gene: TRBV5-4
CDR3nt: TGTGCCAGCAGCCCCACGGGAGGTCAGCCCCAGCATTTT
CDR3aa: CASSPTGGQPQHF

j_gene: TRBJ1-1
abundance: NA
d_gene: NA
v_gene: TRBV6-5
CDR3nt: TGTGCCAGCAGTCCCGAGGGACGGGACACTGAAGCTTTCTTT
CDR3aa: CASSPEGRDTEAFF

j_gene: TRBJ2-1
abundance: NA
d_gene: TRBD2
v_gene: TRBV10-3
CDR3nt: TGTGCCATCAGTGACCCCCTAGCGGCCTACAATGAGCAGTTCTTC
CDR3aa: CAISDPLAAYNEQFF

j_gene: TRBJ1-2
abundance: NA
d_gene: NA
v_gene: TRBV10-3
CDR3nt: TGTGCCATCAGTGACAGGGTCCCCAACTATGGCTACACCTTC
CDR3aa: CAISDRVPNYGYTF

j_gene: TRBJ2-3
abundance: few
d_gene: NA
v_gene: TRBV5-1
CDR3nt: TGCGCCAGCAGCCAGGGACAAACATCCACAGATACGCAGTATTTT
CDR3aa: CASSQGQTSTDTQYF

j_gene: TRBJ1-1
abundance: NA
d_gene: TRBD1
v_gene: TRBV7-9
CDR3nt: TGTGCCAGCAGCTTAGGGGCCCAGGGGGCGAAAACTGAAGCTTTCTTT
CDR3aa: CASSLGAQGAKTEAFF

j_gene: TRBJ2-3
abundance: NA
d_gene: NA
v_gene: TRBV7-9
CDR3nt: TGTGCCAGCAGCAAGAAACACACAGATACGCAGTATTTT
CDR3aa: CASSKKHTDTQYF

j_gene: TRBJ2-5
abundance: NA
d_gene: NA
v_gene: TRBV11-3
CDR3nt: TGTGCCAGCAGCTTACAGGGAGGAGAGACCCAGTACTTC
CDR3aa: CASSLQGGETQYF

j_gene: TRBJ1-1
abundance: NA
d_gene: NA
v_gene: TRBV6-6
CDR3nt: TGTGCCAGCAGCTACCGGCCGAACACTGAAGCTTTCTTT
CDR3aa: CASSYRPNTEAFF

j_gene: TRBJ2-1
abundance: NA
d_gene: NA
v_gene: TRBV6-1
CDR3nt: TGTGCCAGCAGTGGAGGGGCAGGGTCCTACAATGAGCAGTTCTTC
CDR3aa: CASSGGAGSYNEQFF

j_gene: TRBJ1-5
abundance: NA
d_gene: TRBD1
v_gene: TRBV30
CDR3nt: TGTGCCTGGAGTCAGGCTGTGACAGGGGCGAATCAGCCCCAGCATTTT
CDR3aa: CAWSQAVTGANQPQHF

j_gene: TRBJ2-7
abundance: NA
d_gene: TRBD1
v_gene: TRBV7-9
CDR3nt: TGTGCCAGCAGTTTACCGGGACAGGGGCTCTACGAGCAGTACTTC
CDR3aa: CASSLPGQGLYEQYF

j_gene: TRBJ2-7
abundance: medium-sized
d_gene: NA
v_gene: TRBV7-8
CDR3nt: TGTGCCAGCAGCTGGACCCCCGGGACCGAGGACTACGAGCAGTACTTC
CDR3aa: CASSWTPGTEDYEQYF

j_gene: TRBJ1-2
abundance: NA
d_gene: NA
v_gene: TRBV19
CDR3nt: TGTGCCAGTAGTATGTCAATGAAGACGGACCGCTACACCTTC
CDR3aa: CASSMSMKTDRYTF

j_gene: TRBJ2-7
abundance: NA
d_gene: TRBD1
v_gene: TRBV28
CDR3nt: TGTGCCAGCACCTATCGACAGGGGGCCTACGAGCAGTACTTC
CDR3aa: CASTYRQGAYEQYF

j_gene: TRBJ1-2
abundance: NA
d_gene: TRBD1
v_gene: TRBV4-1
CDR3nt: TGCGCCAGCAGTCGCGACAGGGACAGCTATGGCTACACCTTC
CDR3aa: CASSRDRDSYGYTF

j_gene: TRBJ2-1
abundance: NA
d_gene: NA
v_gene: TRBV9
CDR3nt: TGTGCCAGCAGCGTAGTGTGGGGGGTCAACAATGAGCAGTTCTTC
CDR3aa: CASSVVWGVNNEQFF

j_gene: TRBJ1-1
abundance: NA
d_gene: NA
v_gene: TRBV28
CDR3nt: TGTGCCAGCAAAGGGAACACTGAAGCTTTCTTT
CDR3aa: CASKGNTEAFF

j_gene: TRBJ1-1
abundance: NA
d_gene: TRBD1
v_gene: TRBV9
CDR3nt: TGTGCCAGCAGCGTAGGGACAGGGGCGACGAACACTGAAGCTTTCTTT
CDR3aa: CASSVGTGATNTEAFF

j_gene: TRBJ1-1
abundance: NA
d_gene: NA
v_gene: TRBV6-5
CDR3nt: TGTGCCAGCAGTTACTCTGGGTTTGACACTGAAGCTTTCTTT
CDR3aa: CASSYSGFDTEAFF

j_gene: TRBJ2-3
abundance: NA
d_gene: NA
v_gene: TRBV4-1
CDR3nt: TGCGCCAGCAGCCAAGAGTTAGAGACAGGCAGCACAGATACGCAGTATTTT
CDR3aa: CASSQELETGSTDTQYF

j_gene: TRBJ1-1
abundance: NA
d_gene: NA
v_gene: TRBV7-8
CDR3nt: TGTGCCAGCAGCTTAGCGGCGGCTAACACTGAAGCTTTCTTT
CDR3aa: CASSLAAANTEAFF

j_gene: TRBJ1-2
abundance: NA
d_gene: NA
v_gene: TRBV6-6
CDR3nt: TGTGCCAGCAGTTACGTAGGGGTATCCTATGGCTACACCTTC
CDR3aa: CASSYVGVSYGYTF

j_gene: TRBJ2-3
abundance: NA
d_gene: TRBD2
v_gene: TRBV7-6
CDR3nt: TGTGCCAGCAGCCAGAAGCCGACTAGCGGGGGTAGCACAGATACGCAGTATTTT
CDR3aa: CASSQKPTSGGSTDTQYF

j_gene: TRBJ2-3
abundance: NA
d_gene: TRBD2
v_gene: TRBV4-1
CDR3nt: TGCGCCAGCAGCCAAAAAGGGGGACTAGTAGGAGACACAGATACGCAGTATTTT
CDR3aa: CASSQKGGLVGDTDTQYF

j_gene: TRBJ2-3
abundance: NA
d_gene: TRBD2
v_gene: TRBV18
CDR3nt: TGTGCCAGCTCCCCTAGGACTAGCTTCATTTCAGATACGCAGTATTTT
CDR3aa: CASSPRTSFISDTQYF

j_gene: TRBJ2-2
abundance: NA
d_gene: NA
v_gene: TRBV9
CDR3nt: TGTGCCAGCAGCGTAGGGGTAGGGCCCAGGAACACCGGGGAGCTGTTTTTT
CDR3aa: CASSVGVGPRNTGELFF

j_gene: TRBJ2-3
abundance: NA
d_gene: NA
v_gene: TRBV6-4
CDR3nt: TGTGCCAGCAGTGAGTGGGGCAGTCACCGCACAGATACGCAGTATTTT
CDR3aa: CASSEWGSHRTDTQYF

j_gene: TRBJ1-6
abundance: NA
d_gene: TRBD1
v_gene: TRBV5-4
CDR3nt: TGTGCCAGCAGCTTGGCGGACAGGGGGAATTCACCCCTCCACTTT
CDR3aa: CASSLADRGNSPLHF

j_gene: TRBJ1-2
abundance: NA
d_gene: NA
v_gene: TRBV9
CDR3nt: TGTGCCAGCAGGAGGAGAGGGTTTAACTATGGCTACACCTTC
CDR3aa: CASRRRGFNYGYTF

j_gene: TRBJ2-7
abundance: NA
d_gene: NA
v_gene: TRBV2
CDR3nt: TGTGCCAGCAGTGAGTATAGCCACGAGCAGTACTTC
CDR3aa: CASSEYSHEQYF